The subject of this entry is one T cell receptor (beta chain). The record originates from a study of blood T cell repertoires in COVID-19. About the research overall: The samples span acute and convalescent COVID-19 from the United States, Italy and Spain. PBMCs, B-cell-depleted T cells, or T cells provided the cDNA or gDNA that made up the material.

CDR3 size: 16 residues. Per germline, CDR1 SGHRS and CDR2 YFSETQ. With 0 bases removed from V and 1 base from J, the gap between germline ends came to 10 bases. Recovery meant two consecutive negative NP/OP PCR tests, professional clearance, or resolved symptoms. Data came from immunoSEQ multiplex PCR; TCRdb stores just in-frame clones and leaves some out. The data hold some 120,000 clones, with roughly four fifths observed a single time. What was sequenced was PBMCs or T cells enriched from blood (not recorded which). The V gene is TRBV5-1, the J gene TRBJ2-2; perhaps TRBD1 as D (6 bases). This sequence originates from a man aged 25 to 45 who had recovered from COVID-19. CDR3 in amino acids: CASSLGQVGNTGELFF. In DNA form, the CDR3 reads TGCGCCAGCAGCTTGGGACAGGTGGGGAACACCGGGGAGCTGTTTTTT. Complete variable domain (other parts from reference TRBV5-1 and TRBJ2-2): KAGVTQTPRYLIKTRGQQVTLSCSPISGHRSVSWYQQTPGQGLQFLFEYFSETQRNKGNFPGRFSGRQFSNSRSEMNVSTLELGDSALYLCASSLGQVGNTGELFFGEGSRLTVL.